The 7 T cell receptor beta chains below were found in one sample sequenced in a study of blood T cell repertoires in COVID-19. Only in-frame clones appear in the TCRdb table, and some are missing; sequencing was by immunoSEQ multiplex PCR. The table shows about 35,000 clones, with approximately 85% occurring only once. The sequenced material came from peripheral blood. These receptors were collected from a man in his 60s with active or convalescent COVID-19.

The chain employs TRBV28 and TRBJ2-6; the D gene is possibly TRBD2 (5 bases). The germline CDR1 and CDR2 sequences are MDHEN and SYDVKM. V lost 8 bases and J 2 bases, leaving 7 bases between the germline ends. The CDR3 extends over 13 amino acids. The DNA for the CDR3 is TGTGCCAGCGTGAGGGCTGGGGCCAACGTCCTGACTTTC. It codes for CASVRAGANVLTF.

The V call is TRBV4-1, the J call TRBJ1-2, with D possibly matching TRBD1 (5 bases). The CDR3 contains 13 residues. Per the germline V gene, CDR1 is MGHRA and CDR2 is YSYEKL. The ends were cut back, 0 bases at V and 4 bases at J, with 6 bases in the middle. The CDR3 region has the DNA TGCGCCAGCAGCCAAGACAGGGCCTATGGCTACACCTTC. It specifies CASSQDRAYGYTF.

V is TRBV3-1 (or the pseudogene TRBV3-2) and J is TRBJ1-4; the D is unclear. The CDR3 has 13 amino acids. Per the germline V gene, CDR1 is LGHDT and CDR2 is YNNKEL (reference sequence). Trimming took 1 base from V and 7 from J, leaving 7 bases between them. DNA of the CDR3: TGTGCCAGCAGCCAAGTGGGCCTTGAAAAACTGTTTTTT. Its protein is CASSQVGLEKLFF.

The genes are TRBV27 and TRBJ2-1; 7 nucleotides align to TRBD1. The CDR3 is made up of 14 amino acids. Looked up from germline, CDR1 is MNHEY and CDR2 is SMNVEV (reference sequence). Trimming cost V 3 bases and J 7 bases; bases outside gene matches: 6. The CDR3 protein is CASSLTGSWNEQFF. In DNA form, the CDR3 reads TGTGCCAGCAGTTTGACAGGGAGTTGGAATGAGCAGTTCTTC.

This sequence joins TRBV7-2 and TRBJ1-2, with TRBD1 matching over 9 bases. Germline CDR1 reads SGHTA; CDR2 reads FQGNSA. This CDR3 has 16 amino acids. J lost 4 bases, V lost 0 bases, and 6 bases had no gene match. The CDR3: CASSLARDRVVYGYTF. CDR3 DNA: TGTGCCAGCAGCTTAGCTAGGGACAGGGTCGTCTATGGCTACACCTTC.

V and J are TRBV6-5 and TRBJ1-4; TRBD1 matches 8 bases. Germline CDR1 and CDR2: MNHEY and SVGAGI. V dropped 5 bases and J dropped 8; count of bases not matched to a gene: 4. The CDR3 spans 13 residues. This CDR3 reads CASSPGTGEKLFF. For the CDR3, the DNA is TGTGCCAGCAGTCCCGGGACAGGCGAAAAACTGTTTTTT.

J is TRBJ2-3 and V is TRBV2; no definite D call. The CDR3 covers 10 residues. Germline V lookup: CDR1 SNHLY, CDR2 FYNNEI. Trimming took 7 bases from V and 5 from J, leaving 4 bases between them. The CDR3 region is CASTLDTQYF. The CDR3 DNA is TGTGCCAGCACGTTAGATACGCAGTATTTT.